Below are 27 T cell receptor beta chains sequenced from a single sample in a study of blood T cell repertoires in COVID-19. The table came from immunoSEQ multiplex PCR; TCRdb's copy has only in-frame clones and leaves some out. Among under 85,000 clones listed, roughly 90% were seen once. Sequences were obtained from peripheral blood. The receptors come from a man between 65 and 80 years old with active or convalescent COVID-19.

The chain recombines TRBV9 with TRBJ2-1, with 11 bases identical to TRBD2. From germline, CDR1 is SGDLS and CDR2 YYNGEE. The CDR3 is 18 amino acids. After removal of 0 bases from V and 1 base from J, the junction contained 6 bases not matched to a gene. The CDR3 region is CASSVGIAGGISYNEQFF. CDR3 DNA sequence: TGTGCCAGCAGCGTAGGAATAGCGGGAGGGATATCCTACAATGAGCAGTTCTTC.

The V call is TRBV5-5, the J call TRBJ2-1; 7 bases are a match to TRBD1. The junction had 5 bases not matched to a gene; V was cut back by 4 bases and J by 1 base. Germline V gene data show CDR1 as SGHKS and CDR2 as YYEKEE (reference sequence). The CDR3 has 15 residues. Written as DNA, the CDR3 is TGTGCCAGCAGCATGAGACAGGGTTCCTACAATGAGCAGTTCTTC. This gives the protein CASSMRQGSYNEQFF.

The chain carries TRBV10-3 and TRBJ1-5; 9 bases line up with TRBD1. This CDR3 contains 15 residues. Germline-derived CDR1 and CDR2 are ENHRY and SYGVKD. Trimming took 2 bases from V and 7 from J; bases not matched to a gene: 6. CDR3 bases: TGTGCCATCAGTGAGGGGACAGGGTTGGGACAGCCCCAGCATTTT. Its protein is CAISEGTGLGQPQHF.

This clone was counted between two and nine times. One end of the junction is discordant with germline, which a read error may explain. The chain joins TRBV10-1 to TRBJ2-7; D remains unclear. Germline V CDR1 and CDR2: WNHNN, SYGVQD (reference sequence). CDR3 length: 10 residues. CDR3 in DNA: TGCGCCAGCAGTGAATATGCCGGTGATTTC. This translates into CASSEYAGDF.

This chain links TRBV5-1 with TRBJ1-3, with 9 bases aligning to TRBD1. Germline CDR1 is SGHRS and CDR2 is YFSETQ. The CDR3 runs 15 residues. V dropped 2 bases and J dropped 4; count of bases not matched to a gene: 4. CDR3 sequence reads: CASSLRTGVGNTIYF. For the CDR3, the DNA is TGCGCCAGCAGCTTAAGGACAGGGGTAGGAAACACCATATATTTT.

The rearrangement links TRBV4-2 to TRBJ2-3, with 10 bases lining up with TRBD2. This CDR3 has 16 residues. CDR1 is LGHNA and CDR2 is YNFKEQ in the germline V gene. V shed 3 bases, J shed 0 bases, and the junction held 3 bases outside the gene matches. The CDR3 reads CASSHPSGSSTDTQYF. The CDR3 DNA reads TGTGCCAGCAGCCATCCTAGCGGGAGTAGCACAGATACGCAGTATTTT.

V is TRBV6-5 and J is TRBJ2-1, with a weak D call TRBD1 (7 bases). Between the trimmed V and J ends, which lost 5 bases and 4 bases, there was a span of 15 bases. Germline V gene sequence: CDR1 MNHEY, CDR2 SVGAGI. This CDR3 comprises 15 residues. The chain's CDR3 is CASSTDRAGYNEQFF. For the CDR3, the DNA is TGTGCCAGCAGTACCGACAGGGCGGGGTACAATGAGCAGTTCTTC.

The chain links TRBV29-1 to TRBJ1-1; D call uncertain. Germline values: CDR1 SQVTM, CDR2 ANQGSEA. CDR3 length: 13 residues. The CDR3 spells CTAGNRGNTEAFF. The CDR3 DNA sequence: TGCACCGCGGGGAATCGGGGGAACACTGAAGCTTTCTTT.

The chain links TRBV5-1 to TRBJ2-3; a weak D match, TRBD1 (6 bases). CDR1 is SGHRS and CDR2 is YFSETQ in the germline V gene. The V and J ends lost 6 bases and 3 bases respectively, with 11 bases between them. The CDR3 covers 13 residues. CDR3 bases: TGCGCCAGCACCGCACAGGGAACAGATACGCAGTATTTT. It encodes CASTAQGTDTQYF. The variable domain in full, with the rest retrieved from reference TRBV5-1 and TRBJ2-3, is KAGVTQTPRYLIKTRGQQVTLSCSPISGHRSVSWYQQTPGQGLQFLFEYFSETQRNKGNFPGRFSGRQFSNSRSEMNVSTLELGDSALYLCASTAQGTDTQYFGPGTRLTVL.

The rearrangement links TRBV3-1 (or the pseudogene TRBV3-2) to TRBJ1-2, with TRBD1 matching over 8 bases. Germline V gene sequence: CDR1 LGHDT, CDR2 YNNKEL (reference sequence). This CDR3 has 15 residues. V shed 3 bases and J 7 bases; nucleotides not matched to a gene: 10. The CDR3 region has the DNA TGTGCCAGCAGCCATGCCGCAGGGGGCGTTCTTGGCTACACCTTC. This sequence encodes CASSHAAGGVLGYTF.

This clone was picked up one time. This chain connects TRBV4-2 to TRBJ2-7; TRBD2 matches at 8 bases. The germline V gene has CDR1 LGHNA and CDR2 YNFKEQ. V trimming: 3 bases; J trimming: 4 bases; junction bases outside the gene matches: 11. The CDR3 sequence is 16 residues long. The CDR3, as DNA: TGTGCCAGCAGCCAGGCCTCCGGGACTAGGACTTACGAGCAGTACTTC. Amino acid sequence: CASSQASGTRTYEQYF.

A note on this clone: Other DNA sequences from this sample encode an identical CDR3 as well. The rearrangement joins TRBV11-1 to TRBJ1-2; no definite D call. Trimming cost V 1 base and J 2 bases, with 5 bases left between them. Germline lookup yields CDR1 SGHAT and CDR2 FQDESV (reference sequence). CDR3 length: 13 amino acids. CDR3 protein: CASSLDSNYGYTF. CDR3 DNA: TGTGCCAGCAGCTTAGACTCAAACTATGGCTACACCTTC.

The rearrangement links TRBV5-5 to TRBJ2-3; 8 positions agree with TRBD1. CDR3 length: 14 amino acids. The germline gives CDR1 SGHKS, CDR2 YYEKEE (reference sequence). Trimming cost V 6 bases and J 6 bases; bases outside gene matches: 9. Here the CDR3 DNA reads TGTGCCAGCACAAAATCAGGGGGCAGGGATACGCAGTATTTT. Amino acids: CASTKSGGRDTQYF.

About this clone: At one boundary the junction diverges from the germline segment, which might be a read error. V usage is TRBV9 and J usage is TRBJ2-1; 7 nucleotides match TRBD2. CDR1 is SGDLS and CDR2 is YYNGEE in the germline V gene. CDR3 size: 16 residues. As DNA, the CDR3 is TGTGCCAGCAGCGTAGCCGGGAGGTCCTCCAACAATGAGCAGTTCTTC. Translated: CASSVAGRSSNNEQFF.

CDR3 nucleotide sequence: TGTGCCAGCACTATGGCAGATACGCAGTATTTT. Protein: CASTMADTQYF. The rearrangement uses TRBV2 and TRBJ2-3; D is undetermined. The CDR3 extends over 11 amino acids. In germline, CDR1 is SNHLY, CDR2 FYNNEI. Trimming removed 7 bases at V and 4 bases at J, with 6 bases between. The full variable domain, rest sourced from reference TRBV2 and TRBJ2-3, is EPEVTQTPSHQVTQMGQEVILRCVPISNHLYFYWYRQILGQKVEFLVSFYNNEISEKSEIFDDQFSVERPDGSNFTLKIRSTKLEDSAMYFCASTMADTQYFGPGTRLTVL.

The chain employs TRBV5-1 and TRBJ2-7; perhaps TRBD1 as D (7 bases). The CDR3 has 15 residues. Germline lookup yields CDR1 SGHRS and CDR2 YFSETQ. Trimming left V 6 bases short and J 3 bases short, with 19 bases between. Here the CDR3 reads CASKPLGGGIYEQYF. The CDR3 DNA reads TGCGCCAGCAAACCTCTAGGAGGGGGCATCTACGAGCAGTACTTC.

CDR3 coding DNA: TGTGCCAGCAGCCCGGGACAGGGGACCTCTGGAAACACCATATATTTT. This sequence encodes CASSPGQGTSGNTIYF. The V and J genes are TRBV7-9 and TRBJ1-3, with 10 bases identical to TRBD1. The CDR3 sequence is 16 residues long. V shed 5 bases, J shed 0 bases, and the junction held 4 bases outside the gene matches. Germline CDR1 is SEHNR and CDR2 is FQNEAQ (reference sequence).

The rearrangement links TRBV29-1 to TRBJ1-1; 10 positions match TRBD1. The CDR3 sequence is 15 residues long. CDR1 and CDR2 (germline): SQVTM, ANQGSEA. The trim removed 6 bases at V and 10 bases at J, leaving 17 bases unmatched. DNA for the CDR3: TGCAGCGTGGCAACCGGGACAGGGGCGTTGGCCGGAGCTTTCTTT. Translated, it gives CSVATGTGALAGAFF.

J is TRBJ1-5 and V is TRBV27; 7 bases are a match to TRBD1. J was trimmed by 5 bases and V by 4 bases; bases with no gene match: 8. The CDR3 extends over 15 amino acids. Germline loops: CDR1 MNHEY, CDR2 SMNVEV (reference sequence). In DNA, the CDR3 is TGTGCCAGCAGTTCGCTAGGGACAGCTTATCAGCCCCAGCATTTT. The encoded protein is CASSSLGTAYQPQHF.

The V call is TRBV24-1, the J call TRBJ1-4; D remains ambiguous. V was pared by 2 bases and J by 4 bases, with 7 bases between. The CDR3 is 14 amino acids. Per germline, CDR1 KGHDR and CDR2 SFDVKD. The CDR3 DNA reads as TGTGCCACCAGTGATTCGGGTCTTAATGAAAAACTGTTTTTT. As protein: CATSDSGLNEKLFF.

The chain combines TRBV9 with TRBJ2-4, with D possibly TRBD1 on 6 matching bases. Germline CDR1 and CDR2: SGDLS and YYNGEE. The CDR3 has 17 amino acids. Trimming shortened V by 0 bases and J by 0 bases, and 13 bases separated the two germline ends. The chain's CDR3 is CASSVGQTGLAKNIQYF. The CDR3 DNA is TGTGCCAGCAGCGTAGGGCAGACAGGACTAGCCAAAAACATTCAGTACTTC.

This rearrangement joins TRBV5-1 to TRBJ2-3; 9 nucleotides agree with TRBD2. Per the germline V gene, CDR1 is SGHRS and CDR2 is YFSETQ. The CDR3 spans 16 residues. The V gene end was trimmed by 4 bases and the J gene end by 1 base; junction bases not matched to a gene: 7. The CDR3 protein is CASSLGTSSGTDTQYF. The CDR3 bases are TGCGCCAGCAGCCTGGGGACTAGCTCGGGCACAGATACGCAGTATTTT.

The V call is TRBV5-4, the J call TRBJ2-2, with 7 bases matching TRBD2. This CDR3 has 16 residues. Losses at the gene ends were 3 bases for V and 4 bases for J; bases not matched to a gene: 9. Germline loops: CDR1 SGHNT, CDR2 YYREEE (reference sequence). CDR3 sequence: CASSSPGAGATGELFF. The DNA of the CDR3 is TGTGCCAGCAGCTCCCCTGGGGCGGGAGCCACCGGGGAGCTGTTTTTT. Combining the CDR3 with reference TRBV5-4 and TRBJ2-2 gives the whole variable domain ETGVTQSPTHLIKTRGQQVTLRCSSQSGHNTVSWYQQALGQGPQFIFQYYREEENGRGNFPPRFSGLQFPNYSSELNVNALELDDSALYLCASSSPGAGATGELFFGEGSRLTVL.

The DNA for the CDR3 is TGTGCCAGCAGGGCTCGTGGGACAGGGGTGCCCTACGAGCAGTACTTC. It codes for CASRARGTGVPYEQYF. The chain links TRBV27 to TRBJ2-7; TRBD1 agrees at 10 bases. Looked up from germline, CDR1 is MNHEY and CDR2 is SMNVEV (reference sequence). Trimming cost V 6 bases and J 2 bases; bases outside gene matches: 10. The CDR3 sequence is 16 residues long.

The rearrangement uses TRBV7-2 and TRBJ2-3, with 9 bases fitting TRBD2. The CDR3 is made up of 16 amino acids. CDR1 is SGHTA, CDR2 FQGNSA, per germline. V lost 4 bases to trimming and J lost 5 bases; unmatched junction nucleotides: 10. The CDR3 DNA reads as TGTGCCAGCAGCTCCCTTAGCGGGAGTCAGTTAGATACGCAGTATTTT. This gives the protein CASSSLSGSQLDTQYF.

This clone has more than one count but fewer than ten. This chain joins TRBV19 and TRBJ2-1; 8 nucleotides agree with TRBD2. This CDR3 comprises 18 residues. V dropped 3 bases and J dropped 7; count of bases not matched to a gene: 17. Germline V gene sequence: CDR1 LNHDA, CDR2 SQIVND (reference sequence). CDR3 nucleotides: TGTGCCAGTAGTATGGCGGGGGGCTCGCTGGGTTTTCTGAATGAGCAGTTCTTC. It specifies CASSMAGGSLGFLNEQFF.

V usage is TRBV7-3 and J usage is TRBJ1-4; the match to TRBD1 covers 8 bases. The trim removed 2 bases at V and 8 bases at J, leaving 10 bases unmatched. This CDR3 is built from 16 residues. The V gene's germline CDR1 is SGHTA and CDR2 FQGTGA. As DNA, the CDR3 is TGTGCCAGCAGCTTAGACAGGACAGGGCATCGGGAAAAACTGTTTTTT. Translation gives CASSLDRTGHREKLFF.